This T cell receptor (beta chain) comes out of a study of T cells in Graves' hyperthyroidism and ophthalmopathy (dated by TCRdb to about 2019). For the study in its entirety: Peripheral blood samples were taken at initial diagnosis, before any treatment was given. The study also compared thyroid tissue and blood T-cell repertoires from more than 5 Graves' hyperthyroidism patients. Once sampling was done, hyperthyroidism patients were given methimazole at a starting dose of 30 mg daily, whereas ophthalmopathy patients were given high-dose intravenous methylprednisolone. According to the paper, TCR Vbeta CDR3 sequencing was carried out on approximately 140 peripheral blood samples, which came from under 50 ophthalmopathy, around 74 hyperthyroidism and approximately 17 progressor patients. Prospective prediction of ophthalmopathy was tested in an independent validation cohort consisting of fewer than 20 hyperthyroidism patients and 15 or so patients who later progressed to ophthalmopathy. The 100 or so discovery patients were divided at random into training and test sets in a 7:3 ratio. A discovery cohort of fewer than 110 patients, roughly 40 with Graves' ophthalmopathy and approximately 60 with stable Graves' hyperthyroidism, was used to find distinguishing TCR V-J signatures. What the authors observed across the whole study: No statistical method was used to fix the sample size in advance, and group allocation was not hidden from the investigators. In cross-validation, a model built on a 13 V-J signature told ophthalmopathy apart from stable hyperthyroidism with under 90% sensitivity and about 81% specificity, and in testing the same model reached 80%/75%. In validation, the model predicted progression to ophthalmopathy a median of around six months before onset, with 70% to 71% sensitivity and 72.22% specificity. Blood samples also contained most of the expanded thyroid clonotypes (frequency above 0.001), which suggests that blood repertoires may reflect thyroid immune responses.

A patient counted as having stable Graves' hyperthyroidism if no progression to ophthalmopathy occurred over 18 months of follow-up. Hyperthyroidism patients were newly diagnosed, had a disease duration of under 2 months, and were aged 18 to 65 years. Exclusion was applied to patients with uncontrolled infections, other autoimmune diseases, pregnancy or lactation. Diagnoses relied on clinical symptoms, serum thyroxine and TRAb, thyroid ultrasound and orbital computed tomography. Ficoll-Paque density gradient centrifugation was used to isolate PBMCs from 9.5 to 10 ml of fresh peripheral blood. Trizol reagent was used to extract total RNA, and RNA quality was then checked on an Agilent 2100 Bioanalyzer. This clonotype was seen repeatedly, ten times or more. No antigen is known for it. No much larger clone is present one base from it, and per-base qualities are unavailable. The TCR beta CDR3 regions were amplified from RNA transcripts. The first round of RT-PCR for the TCR CDR3 was performed with the HTBI primer set and the Qiagen OneStep RT-PCR kit. A second multiplex PCR round built the libraries, followed by size selection and purification. The libraries were sequenced on an Illumina HiSeq2000 using paired-end 100 bp reads. For the original study's pipeline: SOAPnuke was used to process the raw data, throwing out any read that contained adapters or uncalled bases, had a mean Phred below 15, or lacked an exact constant-primer or identifier match. COPE v1.2.5 was used to merge the high-quality paired reads, and each unique nucleotide sequence was defined as a clonotype. Clonotypes were aligned to IMGT TRBV, TRBD and TRBJ reference segments using MiTCR v1.1. Only V-J combinations with frequency above 0.0001, covering 99% to 99.2% of repertoires, were analysed. The TCS score was defined as the ratio of F50 (clonal expansion) to E x V (chaos), calculated using BLOSUM62-based TCRdist between CDR3 peptides within each V-J. Welch's t-statistics and random forest reduced roughly 540 V-J features to about 12, which were used in a naive Bayes classifier (R e1071). The public sequencing data were trimmed at Q25 with fastp and processed into clonotypes with MiXCR by TCRdb, which kept only in-frame beta chains. Rows matching on CDR3 protein sequence are summarized as one entry with the most common DNA and genes. These V and J calls rely on TCRdb rather than the paper's analysis. Counted in this sample were hundreds of thousands of distinct CDR3 sequences; roughly 17% of them appeared once. The top ten clones comprise 3.5% to 4% of the sample.

After removal of 5 bases from V and 0 bases from J, the junction retains 8 bases not matched to a gene. Including the terminal cysteine and phenylalanine, the CDR3 comprises 16 residues. Only the CDR3 region is kept as DNA, spanning 48 bases read in frame from base 1. CDR1 and CDR2 were assigned from the germline V gene as SNHLY and FYNNEI. The sequencing sample was made of blood. The chain is made from TRBV2 and TRBJ2-3, with 7 middle bases fitting TRBD2. The TCR sequence derives from a young woman with Graves' hyperthyroidism. The CDR3 region: CASSPGLADSTDTQYF. The DNA reads TGTGCCAGCAGTCCAGGCCTAGCGGATAGCACAGATACGCAGTATTTT. The full variable domain, completed from the reference TRBV2 and TRBJ2-3 proteins outside the CDR3, reads EPEVTQTPSHQVTQMGQEVILRCVPISNHLYFYWYRQILGQKVEFLVSFYNNEISEKSEIFDDQFSVERPDGSNFTLKIRSTKLEDSAMYFCASSPGLADSTDTQYFGPGTRLTVL.